This T cell receptor beta chain is from a study of cytomegalovirus exposure and HLA in healthy donors. The PCR had 60 Vbeta and 13 Jbeta primers. The assay was immunoSEQ multiplex PCR, and TCRdb's table has in-frame clones only and misses some. This sample carries about 140,000 clones, about 80% of them seen once, and the ten largest clones take roughly 1.9%. The specimen was PBMCs. The TCR originated in a man aged 35 to 55 in good health and CMV-seronegative.

The CDR3 DNA sequence: TGCGCCAGCAGCCCCGGACAGGGGACTTCCTACAATGAGCAGTTCTTC. Translated: CASSPGQGTSYNEQFF. The chain is built from TRBV4-3 and TRBJ2-1; 9 positions match TRBD1. Trimming took 4 bases from V and 1 from J; bases not matched to a gene: 5. Germline V gene sequence: CDR1 LGHNA, CDR2 YSLEER. The CDR3 runs to 16 residues.